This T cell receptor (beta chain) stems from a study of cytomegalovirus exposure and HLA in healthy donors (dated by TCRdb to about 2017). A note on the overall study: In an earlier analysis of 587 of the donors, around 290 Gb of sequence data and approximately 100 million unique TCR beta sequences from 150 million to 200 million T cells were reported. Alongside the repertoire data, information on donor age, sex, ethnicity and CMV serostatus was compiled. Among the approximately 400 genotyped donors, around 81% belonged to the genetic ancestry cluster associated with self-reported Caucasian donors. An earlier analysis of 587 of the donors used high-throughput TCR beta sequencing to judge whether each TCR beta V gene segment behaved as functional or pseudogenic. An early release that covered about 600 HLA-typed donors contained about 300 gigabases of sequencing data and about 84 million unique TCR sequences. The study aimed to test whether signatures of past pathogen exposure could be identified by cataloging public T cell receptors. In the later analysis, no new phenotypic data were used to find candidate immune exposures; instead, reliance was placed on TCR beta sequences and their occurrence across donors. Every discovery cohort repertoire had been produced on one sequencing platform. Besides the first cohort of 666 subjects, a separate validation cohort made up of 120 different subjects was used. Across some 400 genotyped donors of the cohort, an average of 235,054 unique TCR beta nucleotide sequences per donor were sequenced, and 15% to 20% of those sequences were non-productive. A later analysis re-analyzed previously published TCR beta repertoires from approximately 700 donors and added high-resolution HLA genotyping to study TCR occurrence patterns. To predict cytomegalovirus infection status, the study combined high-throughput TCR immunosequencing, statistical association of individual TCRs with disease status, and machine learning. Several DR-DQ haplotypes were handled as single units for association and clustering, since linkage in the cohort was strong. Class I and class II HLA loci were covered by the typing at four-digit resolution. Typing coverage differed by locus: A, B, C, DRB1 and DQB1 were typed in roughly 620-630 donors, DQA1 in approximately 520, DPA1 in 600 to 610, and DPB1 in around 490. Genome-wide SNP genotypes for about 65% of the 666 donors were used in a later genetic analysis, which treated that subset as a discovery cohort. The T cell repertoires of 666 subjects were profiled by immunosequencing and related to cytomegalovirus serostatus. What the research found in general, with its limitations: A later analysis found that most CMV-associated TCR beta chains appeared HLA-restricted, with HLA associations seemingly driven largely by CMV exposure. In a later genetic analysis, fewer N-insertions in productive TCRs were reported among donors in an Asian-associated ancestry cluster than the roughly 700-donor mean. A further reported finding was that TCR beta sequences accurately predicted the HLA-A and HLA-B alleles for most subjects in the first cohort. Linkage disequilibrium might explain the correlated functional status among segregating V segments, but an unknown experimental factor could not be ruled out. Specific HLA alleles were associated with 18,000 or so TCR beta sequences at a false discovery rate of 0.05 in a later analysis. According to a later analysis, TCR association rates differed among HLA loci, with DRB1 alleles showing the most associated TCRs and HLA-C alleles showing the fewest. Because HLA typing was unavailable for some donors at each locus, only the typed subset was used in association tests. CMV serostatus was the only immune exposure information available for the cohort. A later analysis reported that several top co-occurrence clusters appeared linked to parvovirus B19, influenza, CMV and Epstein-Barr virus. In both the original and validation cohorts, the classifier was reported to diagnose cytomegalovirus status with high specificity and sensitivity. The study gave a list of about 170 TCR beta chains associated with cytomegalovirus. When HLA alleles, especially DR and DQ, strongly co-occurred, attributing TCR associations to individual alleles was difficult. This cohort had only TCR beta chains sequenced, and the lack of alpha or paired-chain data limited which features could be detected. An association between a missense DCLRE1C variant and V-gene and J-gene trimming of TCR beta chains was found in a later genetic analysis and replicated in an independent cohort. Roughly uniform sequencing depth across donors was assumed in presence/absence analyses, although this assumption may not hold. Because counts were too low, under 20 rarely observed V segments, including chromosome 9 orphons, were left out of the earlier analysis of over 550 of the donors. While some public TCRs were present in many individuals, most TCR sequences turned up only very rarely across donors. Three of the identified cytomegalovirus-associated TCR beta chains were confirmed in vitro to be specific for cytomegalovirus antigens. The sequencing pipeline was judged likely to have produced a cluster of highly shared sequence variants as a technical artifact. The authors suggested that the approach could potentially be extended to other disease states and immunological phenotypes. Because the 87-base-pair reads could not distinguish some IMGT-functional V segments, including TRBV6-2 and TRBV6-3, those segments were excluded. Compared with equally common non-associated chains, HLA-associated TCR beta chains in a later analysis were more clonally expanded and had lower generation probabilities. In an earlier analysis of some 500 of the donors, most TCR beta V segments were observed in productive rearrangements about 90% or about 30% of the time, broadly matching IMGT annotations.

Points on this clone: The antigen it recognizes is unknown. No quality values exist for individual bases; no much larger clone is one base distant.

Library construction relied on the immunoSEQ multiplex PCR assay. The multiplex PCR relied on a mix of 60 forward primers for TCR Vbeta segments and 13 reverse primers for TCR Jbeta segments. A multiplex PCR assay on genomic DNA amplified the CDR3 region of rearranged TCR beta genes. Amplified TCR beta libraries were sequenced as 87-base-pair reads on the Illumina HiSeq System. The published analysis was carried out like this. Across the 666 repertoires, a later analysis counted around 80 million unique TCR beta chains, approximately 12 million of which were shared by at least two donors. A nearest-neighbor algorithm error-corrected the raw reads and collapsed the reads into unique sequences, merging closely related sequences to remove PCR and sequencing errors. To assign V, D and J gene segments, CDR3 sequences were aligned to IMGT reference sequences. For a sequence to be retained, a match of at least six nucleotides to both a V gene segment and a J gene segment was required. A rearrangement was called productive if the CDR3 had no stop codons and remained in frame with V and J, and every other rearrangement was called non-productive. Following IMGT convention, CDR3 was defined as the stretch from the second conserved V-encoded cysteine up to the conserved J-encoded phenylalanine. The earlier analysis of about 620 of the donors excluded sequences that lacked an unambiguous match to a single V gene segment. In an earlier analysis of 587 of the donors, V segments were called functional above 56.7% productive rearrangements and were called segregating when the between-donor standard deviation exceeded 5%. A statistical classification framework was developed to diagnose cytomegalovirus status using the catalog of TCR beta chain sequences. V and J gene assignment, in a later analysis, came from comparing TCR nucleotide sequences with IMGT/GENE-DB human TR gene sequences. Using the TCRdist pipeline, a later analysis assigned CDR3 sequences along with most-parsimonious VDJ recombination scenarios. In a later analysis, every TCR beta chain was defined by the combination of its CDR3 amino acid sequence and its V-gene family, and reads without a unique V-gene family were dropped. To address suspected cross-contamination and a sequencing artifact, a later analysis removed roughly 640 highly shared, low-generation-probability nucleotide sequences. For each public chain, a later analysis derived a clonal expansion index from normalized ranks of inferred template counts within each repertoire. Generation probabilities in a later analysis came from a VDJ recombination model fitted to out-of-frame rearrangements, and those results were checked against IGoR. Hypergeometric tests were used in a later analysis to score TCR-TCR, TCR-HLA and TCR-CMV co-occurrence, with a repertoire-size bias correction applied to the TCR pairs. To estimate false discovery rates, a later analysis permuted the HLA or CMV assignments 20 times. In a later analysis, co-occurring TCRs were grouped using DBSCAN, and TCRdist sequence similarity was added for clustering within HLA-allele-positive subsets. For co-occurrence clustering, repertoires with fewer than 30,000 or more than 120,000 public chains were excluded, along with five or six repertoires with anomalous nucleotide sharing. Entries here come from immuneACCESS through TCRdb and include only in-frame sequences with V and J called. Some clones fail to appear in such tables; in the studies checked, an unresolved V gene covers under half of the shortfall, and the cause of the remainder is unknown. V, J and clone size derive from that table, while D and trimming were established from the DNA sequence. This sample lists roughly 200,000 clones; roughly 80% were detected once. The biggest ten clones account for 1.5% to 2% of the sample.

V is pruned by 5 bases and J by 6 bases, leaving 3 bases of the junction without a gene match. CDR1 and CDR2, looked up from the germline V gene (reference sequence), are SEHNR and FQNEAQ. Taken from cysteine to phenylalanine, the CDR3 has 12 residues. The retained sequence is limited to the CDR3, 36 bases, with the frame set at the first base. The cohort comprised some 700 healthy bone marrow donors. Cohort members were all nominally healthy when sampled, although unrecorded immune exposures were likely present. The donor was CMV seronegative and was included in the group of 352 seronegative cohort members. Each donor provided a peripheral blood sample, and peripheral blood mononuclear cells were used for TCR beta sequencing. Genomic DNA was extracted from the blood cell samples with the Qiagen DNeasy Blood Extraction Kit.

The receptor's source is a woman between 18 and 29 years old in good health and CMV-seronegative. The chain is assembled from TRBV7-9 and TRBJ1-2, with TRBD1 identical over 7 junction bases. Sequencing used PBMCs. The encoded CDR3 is CASSPTGDGYTF. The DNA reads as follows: TGTGCCAGCAGCCCTACAGGGGATGGCTACACCTTC.